The 8 T cell receptor beta chains listed next were all sequenced from one sample in a study of OX40 agonist ivuxolimab in advanced cancers. Method: immunoSEQ multiplex PCR; TCRdb's copy keeps in-frame clones and lacks some. The sample includes tens of thousands of clones, more than 80% of them seen just once. This specimen consisted of CD4+ or CD8+ T cells sorted from blood, obtained in a trial of the OX40 agonist ivuxolimab. The source of these receptors is an adult with an advanced solid tumor such as melanoma, head and neck, liver or kidney cancer.

The genes are TRBV5-1 and TRBJ1-1; D is perhaps TRBD1 (6 bases). This CDR3 contains 14 residues. Trimming shortened V by 4 bases and J by 5 bases, and 15 bases separated the two germline ends. Per germline, CDR1 SGHRS and CDR2 YFSETQ. CDR3 region: CASSAQGRGTEAFF. The CDR3 DNA reads as TGCGCCAGCAGCGCACAGGGCAGAGGTACTGAAGCTTTCTTT. Filled out from reference TRBV5-1 and TRBJ1-1, the complete variable domain reads KAGVTQTPRYLIKTRGQQVTLSCSPISGHRSVSWYQQTPGQGLQFLFEYFSETQRNKGNFPGRFSGRQFSNSRSEMNVSTLELGDSALYLCASSAQGRGTEAFFGQGTRLTVV.

The V call is TRBV4-1, the J call TRBJ1-4; tentatively, D is TRBD1 (6 bases). This CDR3 spans 17 amino acids. The V gene's germline CDR1 is MGHRA and CDR2 YSYEKL. V dropped 1 base and J dropped 8 bases, with 20 bases sitting between them. Here the CDR3 DNA reads TGCGCCAGCAGCCAAGGGTGGGTGGGACAATCAAACGAAAAACTGTTTTTT. Amino acids: CASSQGWVGQSNEKLFF.

The chain links TRBV6-1 to TRBJ1-2, with TRBD1 identical over 7 bases. The CDR3 is 17 residues long. Looked up from germline, CDR1 is MNHNS and CDR2 is SASEGT. V lost 0 bases to trimming and J lost 4 bases; unmatched junction nucleotides: 11. The DNA of the CDR3 is TGTGCCAGCAGTGAAGCGTTGGGGGTAGGGGGCGGCTATGGCTACACCTTC. Translated, it gives CASSEALGVGGGYGYTF.

The CDR3 nucleotides are TGTGCCAGCACCCCACAGGGAGGGAACTATGGCTACACCTTC. The encoded protein is CASTPQGGNYGYTF. The gene calls are TRBV28 and TRBJ1-2, with D perhaps matching TRBD1 (6 bases). Germline CDR1 and CDR2: MDHEN and SYDVKM. Trimming removed 7 bases at V and 2 bases at J, with 14 bases between. CDR3 size: 14 residues.

The chain employs TRBV5-8 and TRBJ2-5; D call uncertain. CDR3 length: 12 residues. V shed 2 bases and J shed 9 bases, with 11 bases lying between them. Germline V gene lookup returns CDR1 SGHTS and CDR2 YDEGEE. In DNA, the CDR3 is TGTGCCAGCAGCTTCTACGATGGGGCCCAGTACTTC. This sequence encodes CASSFYDGAQYF.

The chain joins TRBV6-1 to TRBJ1-2, with 8 bases lining up with TRBD1. This CDR3 region has 13 residues. V lost 6 bases to trimming and J lost 7 bases; unmatched junction nucleotides: 7. Germline V gene data show CDR1 as MNHNS and CDR2 as SASEGT. The CDR3 region has the DNA TGTGCCAGCAGGACAGGGGACCTAGGTGGCTACACCTTC. Residues: CASRTGDLGGYTF.

The chain joins TRBV11-2 to TRBJ2-1; D unclear. The germline V gene encodes CDR1 SGHAT and CDR2 FQNNGV. CDR3 length equals 15 residues. V was pared by 7 bases and J by 3 bases, with 16 bases between. This CDR3 reads CASNRQEAFYNEQFF. CDR3 DNA: TGTGCCAGCAACCGCCAGGAAGCTTTCTACAATGAGCAGTTCTTC.

The genes are TRBV28 and TRBJ2-7; D is ambiguous. Germline V gene data show CDR1 as MDHEN and CDR2 as SYDVKM. The CDR3 spans 13 residues. V was trimmed by 2 bases and J by 2 bases, leaving 7 bases between them. The CDR3, as DNA: TGTGCCAGCAGTTTACACACGCCCTACGAGCAGTACTTC. Its translation is CASSLHTPYEQYF.